This note documents a single T cell receptor beta chain sequence. Its antigen is as yet unknown. This CDR3 spans 20 amino acids. The V end was cut by 2 bases, the J end by 0 bases, with 23 bases between. Germline-derived CDR1 and CDR2 are KGHSH and LQKENI. This record comes from a study of cytomegalovirus exposure and HLA in healthy donors. Regarding the study as a whole: The study put some 150 TCR beta chains on its list as cytomegalovirus-associated.

Some clones are missing from TCRdb's copy, which holds only in-frame ones; the method was immunoSEQ multiplex PCR. The table has 150,000 to 200,000 clones, approximately 90% seen once. The sample consisted of PBMCs. The clonotype originates from a woman between 25 and 40 years old in good health and CMV-seronegative. V is TRBV18 and J is TRBJ2-4; a possible D gene is TRBD2 (5 bases). The CDR3 loop reads CASSPKLVEGRWKAKNIQYF. The CDR3 DNA reads TGTGCCAGCTCACCAAAATTAGTAGAGGGTCGATGGAAAGCCAAAAACATTCAGTACTTC.